One and the same sample provided the 31 T cell receptor beta chains below, sequenced in a study of regulatory T cells in long-lasting Graves disease. The time point: newly diagnosed GD, antithyroid drugs for less than 3 months. With RNA extracted from PBMCs as input, the TCR library was made. Researchers made TCR beta libraries by using iRepertoire HTBI primers and running Arm-PCR on CDR3 regions. TCRdb passed the multiplex PCR reads through MiXCR, listing each CDR3 protein once. The sample includes 360,000 or so distinct CDR3 sequences, 15% to 20% seen only once; the top ten take 20% to 25%. The same sample was also used in a study of T cells in Graves' hyperthyroidism and ophthalmopathy.

The sequencing used peripheral blood mononuclear cells (PBMCs), collected at new diagnosis, from a patient treated with antithyroid drugs. The receptors come from a woman between 18 and 30 years old with Graves disease.

This clonotype appeared a few times. V usage is TRBV7-9 and J usage is TRBJ1-5; D is unresolved. Germline CDR1 SEHNR, CDR2 FQNEAQ (reference sequence). CDR3 size: 16 residues. V lost 5 bases, J lost 6 bases, and 20 bases lay in between. This chain's CDR3 is CASSPVHPKMCQPQHF. The CDR3, as DNA: TGTGCCAGCAGCCCGGTACACCCAAAGATGTGTCAGCCCCAGCATTTT.

This clonotype was observed many times. This chain joins TRBV28 and TRBJ2-7, with D unclear. Germline-derived CDR1 and CDR2 are MDHEN and SYDVKM. The CDR3 extends over 10 amino acids. Trimming took 3 bases from V and 6 from J, leaving 3 bases between them. DNA of the CDR3: TGTGCCAGCAGTTTTGGCGAGCAGTACTTC. Amino acids: CASSFGEQYF.

This clonotype has ten or more counts. The chain recombines TRBV2 with TRBJ2-7, with 16 bases that match TRBD2. V lost 1 base and J lost 1; bases outside the gene matches: 13. Germline CDR1 reads SNHLY; CDR2 reads FYNNEI. The CDR3 sequence is 21 residues long. CDR3 in amino acids: CASSEGLILGTSGRGSYEQYF. The DNA of the CDR3 is TGTGCCAGCAGTGAAGGGTTAATTCTAGGGACTAGCGGGAGGGGATCCTACGAGCAGTACTTC.

This clonotype turned up a few times. The chain combines TRBV6-1 with TRBJ1-6, with TRBD1 matching over 10 bases. CDR1 and CDR2 (germline): MNHNS, SASEGT. The ends lost 6 bases at V and 8 bases at J; junction bases unmatched: 10. The CDR3 covers 16 residues. In DNA, the CDR3 is TGTGCCAGCAGACCCTCAACCGGGACAGGGGATTCACCCCTCCACTTT. It translates to CASRPSTGTGDSPLHF.

As regards this clonotype: A much larger clone differs from this one at a single base, so this may be a read error. The J gene is TRBJ2-2, the V gene TRBV5-1; D unresolved. V gave up 4 bases and J gave up 0 bases, with 13 bases separating them. Germline CDR1 reads SGHRS; CDR2 reads YFSETQ. The CDR3 is made up of 16 amino acids. The CDR3 DNA sequence: TGCGCCAGCAGCCACCAAGGCCACACGAACACCGGGGAGCTGTTTTTT. Translating gives CASSHQGHTNTGELFF.

This clonotype was seen at least ten times. The V and J genes are TRBV5-1 and TRBJ2-3; D perhaps matches TRBD1 (6 bases). V lost 1 base and J 6 bases, leaving 12 bases between the germline ends. Looked up from germline, CDR1 is SGHRS and CDR2 is YFSETQ. There are 14 residues in the CDR3. In DNA, the CDR3 is TGCGCCAGCAGCTTGTCAGGGGCGCGGGATACGCAGTATTTT. Amino acids: CASSLSGARDTQYF.

This clonotype has ten or more counts. The rearrangement links TRBV12-3 or TRBV12-4 to TRBJ2-5; weak D call: TRBD2 (5 bases). V was shortened by 3 bases and J by 2 bases, with 10 bases between the two germline ends. This CDR3 is 14 amino acids long. The CDR3 DNA reads as TGTGCCAGCAGTTTTTCCCGGGAACAAGAGACCCAGTACTTC. Translation: CASSFSREQETQYF.

This clonotype was detected ten times or more. V gene TRBV10-1 combines with J gene TRBJ2-3, with 8 bases aligning to TRBD2. The V and J ends lost 4 bases and 6 bases, in that order; junction bases with no gene match: 12. The CDR3 runs to 16 residues. CDR1 and CDR2 (germline): WNHNN, SYGVQD (reference sequence). The DNA for the CDR3 is TGCGCCAGCAGTGCCCAGGGACTAGGCTCTGTTGATACGCAGTATTTT. This codes for CASSAQGLGSVDTQYF.

This clonotype was recorded at least ten times. This chain connects TRBV6-2 or TRBV6-3 to TRBJ2-7; D unclear. Germline V lookup: CDR1 MNHEY, CDR2 SVGEGT. V was shortened by 2 bases and J by 0 bases, with 8 bases between the two germline ends. The CDR3 sequence is 14 residues long. The CDR3 DNA reads TGTGCCAGCAGTTACGGCGTTAACTCCTACGAGCAGTACTTC. This codes for CASSYGVNSYEQYF.

V usage is TRBV28 and J usage is TRBJ2-4; the match to TRBD2 covers 7 bases. CDR1 is MDHEN, CDR2 SYDVKM, per germline. The V gene end was trimmed by 9 bases and the J gene end by 13 bases; junction bases not matched to a gene: 12. The CDR3 consists of 12 residues. This CDR3 is CASSKAGHEQYF. CDR3 coding DNA: TGTGCCAGTTCTAAAGCGGGGCATGAGCAGTACTTC. Full variable domain (remainder filled in from reference TRBV28 and TRBJ2-4): DVKVTQSSRYLVKRTGEKVFLECVQDMDHENMFWYRQDPGLGLRLIYFSYDVKMKEKGDIPEGYSVSREKKERFSLILESASTNQTSMYLCASSKAGHEQYFGAGTRLSVL.

This clonotype came up many times. V usage is TRBV7-8 and J usage is TRBJ2-1; D not resolved. Between the trimmed V and J ends, which lost 0 bases and 3 bases, there was a span of 12 bases. Germline CDR1 and CDR2: SGHVS and FQNEAQ. The CDR3 consists of 16 residues. The CDR3 DNA is TGTGCCAGCAGCTTAGCTGCGACGATCGTCTACAATGAGCAGTTCTTC. The encoded protein is CASSLAATIVYNEQFF.

In this sample, this clonotype turned up many times. The chain has TRBV28 and TRBJ2-5; TRBD2 matches at 10 bases. The V gene end was trimmed by 2 bases and the J gene end by 2 bases; junction bases not matched to a gene: 5. CDR3 size: 16 residues. Germline V CDR1 and CDR2: MDHEN, SYDVKM. CDR3 nucleotides: TGTGCCAGCAGTTTAAGAGCGGGGGGGAAACAAGAGACCCAGTACTTC. Residues: CASSLRAGGKQETQYF.

In this sample, this clonotype turned up many times. The chain is built from TRBV6-1 and TRBJ2-3; no clear D gene. Germline CDR1 is MNHNS and CDR2 is SASEGT. V was pared by 4 bases and J by 5 bases, with 28 bases between. The CDR3 runs to 19 residues. The CDR3 reads CASSARPIPAKSFLDTQYF. Written as DNA, the CDR3 is TGTGCCAGCAGTGCCAGACCAATCCCGGCCAAATCCTTTCTAGATACGCAGTATTTT.

This clonotype appeared many times. This sequence joins TRBV29-1 and TRBJ2-7, with 7 bases fitting TRBD2. Germline values: CDR1 SQVTM, CDR2 ANQGSEA. J lost 2 bases, V lost 1 base, and 5 bases had no gene match. The CDR3 is 14 amino acids. The CDR3 DNA follows: TGCAGCGTTGAAGGGGCAGGGAGGGCCTACGAGCAGTACTTC. Protein sequence: CSVEGAGRAYEQYF.

This clonotype appeared a few times. The V gene is TRBV28, the J gene TRBJ1-1; D is unresolved. The germline V and J ends were trimmed by 3 bases and 0 bases, with 8 bases remaining between them. The CDR3 extends over 14 amino acids. The germline V gene encodes CDR1 MDHEN and CDR2 SYDVKM. CDR3 protein: CASSLIQMNTEAFF. CDR3 bases: TGTGCCAGCAGTTTGATACAGATGAACACTGAAGCTTTCTTT.

This clonotype has a count of ten or more. The chain combines TRBV5-1 with TRBJ2-1, with D perhaps TRBD2 (6 bases). Trimming took off 4 bases at V and 8 bases at J, with 16 bases between the two ends. The V gene's germline CDR1 is SGHRS and CDR2 YFSETQ. The CDR3 has 14 amino acids. The CDR3 spells CASSPSRPSDEQFF. The CDR3 DNA follows: TGCGCCAGCAGCCCCTCCAGACCTAGCGATGAGCAGTTCTTC.

This clonotype was detected many times. The V call is TRBV18, the J call TRBJ2-5, with a possible D match to TRBD2 (6 bases). Trimming left V 0 bases short and J 5 bases short, with 16 bases between. Germline CDR1 and CDR2: KGHSH and LQKENI. The CDR3 length is 16 residues. The CDR3 sequence is CASSPPGGTVVETQYF. In DNA form, the CDR3 reads TGTGCCAGCTCACCACCGGGCGGGACGGTCGTGGAGACCCAGTACTTC.

This rearrangement joins TRBV28 to TRBJ1-4; 7 nucleotides match TRBD1. Germline CDR1 and CDR2: MDHEN and SYDVKM. With 6 bases clipped from V and 7 bases from J, the junction kept 8 bases outside the gene matches. The CDR3 length is 14 residues. CDR3 in amino acids: CASRSTGFGEKLFF. The CDR3 nucleotides are TGTGCCAGCAGATCGACAGGGTTTGGTGAAAAACTGTTTTTT.

This chain connects TRBV20-1 to TRBJ2-1; 7 bases map to TRBD2. CDR3 size: 11 residues. The V and J ends lost 6 bases and 8 bases, in that order; junction bases with no gene match: 4. Germline assignment: CDR1 DFQATT and CDR2 SNEGSKA (reference sequence). Here the CDR3 reads CSAGGRDEQFF. The CDR3 coding sequence is TGCAGTGCGGGGGGGAGGGATGAGCAGTTCTTC.

The table lists this clonotype with many counts. The chain couples TRBV11-2 to TRBJ2-1; 14 bases match TRBD2. V was pared by 6 bases and J by 9 bases, with 7 bases of the junction left unmatched. The CDR3 is made up of 15 amino acids. The germline V gene has CDR1 SGHAT and CDR2 FQNNGV. CDR3: CASRRGLAGASEQFF. Here the CDR3 DNA reads TGTGCCAGCAGACGGGGACTAGCGGGAGCGAGTGAGCAGTTCTTC.

There are many counts of this clonotype. This sequence joins TRBV11-2 and TRBJ2-3; 10 nucleotides agree with TRBD2. Per germline, CDR1 SGHAT and CDR2 FQNNGV. The length of the CDR3 is 17 residues. J lost 2 bases, V lost 1 base, and 6 bases had no gene match. The CDR3, as DNA: TGTGCCAGCAGCTTAGTCCCCACTAGCGGGACCACAGATACGCAGTATTTT. Translating gives CASSLVPTSGTTDTQYF.

In its sample, this clonotype was seen a few times. The chain links TRBV29-1 to TRBJ2-3; 8 nucleotides line up with TRBD1. J gave up 6 bases and V 0 bases, and 5 bases lay outside the gene matches. From germline, CDR1 is SQVTM and CDR2 ANQGSEA. This CDR3 has 14 amino acids. The DNA for the CDR3 is TGCAGCGTTGAAGATCCCGACAGGGGTGATACGCAGTATTTT. It encodes CSVEDPDRGDTQYF.

This clonotype was observed at least ten times. CDR3 amino acids: CAWNSRQGNYGYTF. As DNA, the CDR3 is TGTGCCTGGAACTCCCGACAGGGGAATTATGGCTACACCTTC. The chain recombines TRBV30 with TRBJ1-2, with 8 nucleotides matching TRBD1. Germline V gene sequence: CDR1 GTSNPN, CDR2 SVGIG (reference sequence). The junction had 9 bases not matched to a gene; V was cut back by 4 bases and J by 5 bases. The CDR3 sequence is 14 residues long.

This rearrangement joins TRBV6-1 to TRBJ1-3; 7 bases align to TRBD1. Germline V lookup: CDR1 MNHNS, CDR2 SASEGT. CDR3 length equals 17 residues. V was clipped by 3 bases and J by 0 bases; unmatched bases: 8. The DNA for the CDR3 is TGTGCCAGCAGTGATGGGGACAGCCTGATCTCTGGAAACACCATATATTTT. Translation gives CASSDGDSLISGNTIYF.

The table lists this clonotype with many counts. The chain carries TRBV6-2 or TRBV6-3 and TRBJ1-4; D not certain. Between the trimmed V and J ends, which lost 7 bases and 11 bases, there was a span of 17 bases. This CDR3 region has 13 residues. The V gene's germline CDR1 is MNHEY and CDR2 SVGEGT. This CDR3 reads CASTDTGVEKLFF. The CDR3 DNA reads as TGTGCCAGCACCGACACCGGGGTCGAGAAACTGTTTTTT.

As to this clonotype: Possible read error: a much larger clone is one base away. V is TRBV28 and J is TRBJ2-5; the match to TRBD2 covers 9 bases. Germline V gene sequence: CDR1 MDHEN, CDR2 SYDVKM. This CDR3 region has 15 residues. CDR3 loop: CASHAGGGFQGTQYF. The CDR3 nucleotides read TGTGCCTCCCATGCGGGAGGGGGGTTTCAAGGGACCCAGTACTTC. Filled out from reference TRBV28 and TRBJ2-5, the complete variable domain reads DVKVTQSSRYLVKRTGEKVFLECVQDMDHENMFWYRQDPGLGLRLIYFSYDVKMKEKGDIPEGYSVSREKKERFSLILESASTNQTSMYLCASHAGGGFQGTQYFGPGTRLLVL.

The sample holds many counts of this clonotype. V usage is TRBV6-1 and J usage is TRBJ2-3; D ambiguous. This CDR3 spans 15 amino acids. Trimming stripped 6 bases from V and 0 bases from J, with 13 bases between. Germline V lookup: CDR1 MNHNS, CDR2 SASEGT. The CDR3 protein is CASRPDSSSTDTQYF. As DNA, the CDR3 is TGTGCCAGCAGACCTGACTCGTCTAGCACAGATACGCAGTATTTT.

This clonotype was seen at least ten times. V and J are TRBV5-1 and TRBJ2-7, with TRBD1 identical over 9 bases. Trimming cost V 4 bases and J 1 base; bases outside gene matches: 6. CDR1 is SGHRS, CDR2 YFSETQ, per germline. This CDR3 has 15 residues. The CDR3 DNA reads as TGCGCCAGCAGCAAAACCGGGACAGGGTCCTACGAGCAGTACTTC. This codes for CASSKTGTGSYEQYF.

This chain uses TRBV10-3 with TRBJ1-6; tentative D call: TRBD1 (5 bases). Germline CDR1 is ENHRY and CDR2 is SYGVKD. Trimming removed 10 bases at V and 4 bases at J, with 20 bases between. This CDR3 has 16 residues. CDR3 bases: TGTGCCACCACCAGACAGTCAGCCCAATATAATTCACCCCTCCACTTT. This encodes CATTRQSAQYNSPLHF.

This clonotype was detected ten times or more. V usage is TRBV6-5 and J usage is TRBJ1-5, with D possibly matching TRBD1 (5 bases). The CDR3 totals 17 residues. Germline V gene data show CDR1 as MNHEY and CDR2 as SVGAGI. V was clipped by 2 bases and J by 1 base, with 15 bases between them. CDR3 residues: CASSYTKPGLSNQPQHF. CDR3 coding DNA: TGTGCCAGCAGTTACACGAAACCGGGACTGAGCAATCAGCCCCAGCATTTT.

This clonotype was detected many times. One end of the junction varies from germline; a read error may be responsible. The J gene is TRBJ2-3, the V gene TRBV4-1, with 8 bases identical to TRBD2. The germline gives CDR1 MGHRA, CDR2 YSYEKL. CDR3 size: 18 residues. For the CDR3, the DNA is TGTGCCAGCAGCCAAGATCACTGGCGGGGGGTCTCCACAGATACGCAGTATTTT. Translating gives CASSQDHWRGVSTDTQYF.